This entry is about one TCR beta chain. Per the original data handling: Reference gene primer amplification yielded estimated nucleated cell counts. The repertoire was sequenced with immunoSEQ multiplex PCR; TCRdb's copy has only in-frame clones and lacks some. That table furnishes V, J and clone size, whereas the DNA furnished D and trimming. The table shows around 250,000 clones, with about 80% occurring only once. This entry is derived from a study of blood T cell repertoires in COVID-19. Germline V CDR1 and CDR2: SGHRS, YFSETQ. The length of the CDR3 is 15 residues. Unmatched junction bases numbered 3, after V lost 0 bases and J lost 6 bases.

The chain has TRBV5-1 and TRBJ2-1; 10 positions match TRBD2. The sequenced material came from peripheral blood. This sequence originates from a man aged 50-59 years with active or convalescent COVID-19. As DNA, the CDR3 is TGCGCCAGCAGCTTGGTTCTAGCGGGGGCCAATGAGCAGTTCTTC. As protein: CASSLVLAGANEQFF.